A single sample gave rise to the 18 T cell receptor beta chains below, sequenced in a study of control samples from healthy donors and cancer patients. Sequencing used immunoSEQ multiplex PCR; TCRdb keeps in-frame clones, though not all of them. The sample holds 78,000 or so clones, around 84% seen once. Sequenced: blood. These receptors originate from a man aged 50 or older in good health.

The rearrangement uses TRBV29-1 and TRBJ2-7; TRBD1 agrees at 8 bases. This CDR3 region has 12 residues. Per germline, CDR1 SQVTM and CDR2 ANQGSEA. J gave up 6 bases and V 7 bases, and 8 bases lay outside the gene matches. As DNA, the CDR3 is TGCAGCGCCGCCGGACAGGGACGCGAGCAGTACTTC. It yields the protein CSAAGQGREQYF.

The chain uses TRBV7-2 and TRBJ2-1; TRBD1 aligns across 9 bases. The CDR3 has 15 amino acids. V trimming: 2 bases; J trimming: 8 bases; junction bases outside the gene matches: 7. Germline V lookup: CDR1 SGHTA, CDR2 FQGNSA. CDR3: CASSLRTGDVHEQFF. CDR3 nucleotide sequence: TGTGCCAGCAGCTTAAGGACAGGGGACGTGCATGAGCAGTTCTTC.

The chain joins TRBV24-1 to TRBJ1-2; 7 positions agree with TRBD1. V gave up 4 bases and J gave up 7 bases; unmatched junction bases: 8. Germline CDR1 is KGHDR and CDR2 is SFDVKD. The CDR3 sequence is 14 residues long. The CDR3 DNA sequence: TGTGCCACCAGTGACGACAGGGTCACGGCTGGCTACACCTTC. Protein sequence: CATSDDRVTAGYTF.

In DNA form, the CDR3 reads TGTGCCAGCAGGGGGACAGGGAATCAGCCCCAGCATTTT. It yields the protein CASRGTGNQPQHF. The chain joins TRBV6-5 to TRBJ1-5; TRBD1 matches at 9 bases. Germline loops: CDR1 MNHEY, CDR2 SVGAGI. The junction had 1 base not matched to a gene; V was cut back by 6 bases and J by 4 bases. This CDR3 has 13 amino acids.

This clone was seen more than once but under ten times. This CDR3 is CASSMGQGPNSPLHF. The CDR3 DNA is TGTGCCAGTAGTATGGGACAGGGGCCGAATTCACCCCTCCACTTT. The V and J genes are TRBV19 and TRBJ1-6, with 10 bases aligning to TRBD1. Germline V gene lookup returns CDR1 LNHDA and CDR2 SQIVND (reference sequence). This CDR3 region has 15 residues. V lost 3 bases to trimming and J lost 7 bases; unmatched junction nucleotides: 3.

The chain couples TRBV30 to TRBJ1-2; 8 nucleotides align to TRBD1. The germline CDR1 and CDR2 sequences are GTSNPN and SVGIG (reference sequence). The trim removed 1 base at V and 0 bases at J, leaving 7 bases unmatched. CDR3 length: 16 amino acids. The CDR3 loop reads CAWSGDRRRTNYGYTF. The CDR3 nucleotides are TGTGCCTGGAGTGGGGACAGGCGGAGGACTAACTATGGCTACACCTTC.

V and J are TRBV2 and TRBJ2-3, with TRBD1 identical over 8 bases. CDR1 is SNHLY, CDR2 FYNNEI, per germline. The CDR3 runs to 15 residues. The V and J ends lost 9 bases and 3 bases, in that order; junction bases with no gene match: 11. The chain's CDR3 is CASQPTDRATDTQYF. In nucleotides, the CDR3 is TGTGCCAGTCAACCTACGGACAGGGCGACAGATACGCAGTATTTT.

The chain is built from TRBV20-1 and TRBJ1-2; D perhaps matches TRBD1 (5 bases). Germline CDR1 is DFQATT and CDR2 is SNEGSKA (reference sequence). Trimming shortened V by 6 bases and J by 7 bases, and 9 bases separated the two germline ends. The CDR3 sequence is 10 residues long. This CDR3 reads CSAGVSGYTF. Here the CDR3 DNA reads TGCAGTGCGGGGGTTTCTGGCTACACCTTC.

The chain has TRBV2 and TRBJ2-5; tentative D call: TRBD2 (6 bases). V was cut by 2 bases and J by 4 bases, with 8 bases left in between. The CDR3 sequence is 13 residues long. Per the germline V gene, CDR1 is SNHLY and CDR2 is FYNNEI. The CDR3 here is CASSEWRVETQYF. The CDR3, as DNA: TGTGCCAGCAGTGAATGGAGGGTAGAGACCCAGTACTTC.

This chain joins TRBV11-3 and TRBJ1-1; perhaps TRBD1 as D (6 bases). The V end lost 5 bases, the J end lost 0 bases, and 13 bases lay between the germline ends. The CDR3 is made up of 15 amino acids. Germline V CDR1 and CDR2: SGHNT, YENEEA. The DNA of the CDR3 is TGTGCCAGCAGCCCCGGACAGCTCATGAACACTGAAGCTTTCTTT. Translation gives CASSPGQLMNTEAFF.

On this clone itself: Other DNA sequences from this sample encode an identical CDR3 as well. In nucleotides, the CDR3 is TGTGCCAGCAGCACAAGAGAGACCCAGTACTTC. It specifies CASSTRETQYF. The J gene is TRBJ2-5, the V gene TRBV12-3 or TRBV12-4; no clear D gene. The V end lost 6 bases, the J end lost 4 bases, and 6 bases lay between the germline ends. CDR3 size: 11 residues.

This sequence joins TRBV7-2 and TRBJ1-1, with unresolved D. V gave up 0 bases and J gave up 1 base, with 6 bases separating them. The CDR3 extends over 14 amino acids. Germline CDR1 reads SGHTA; CDR2 reads FQGNSA. CDR3 DNA sequence: TGTGCCAGCAGCTTAGCACCAGCGAACACTGAAGCTTTCTTT. The encoded protein is CASSLAPANTEAFF.

V and J are TRBV7-9 and TRBJ2-1, with 9 bases that match TRBD2. Germline loops: CDR1 SEHNR, CDR2 FQNEAQ (reference sequence). The CDR3 loop spans 15 amino acids. J was trimmed by 4 bases and V by 6 bases; bases with no gene match: 7. The CDR3 sequence is CASSLLAGYYNEQFF. The CDR3 DNA sequence: TGTGCCAGCAGTCTTCTAGCGGGGTATTACAATGAGCAGTTCTTC.

This clone was found a few times. The chain uses TRBV7-8 and TRBJ1-2; 9 bases fit TRBD1. This CDR3 spans 16 amino acids. Per the germline V gene, CDR1 is SGHVS and CDR2 is FQNEAQ. V shed 5 bases, J shed 6 bases, and the junction held 13 bases outside the gene matches. DNA of the CDR3: TGTGCCAGCAGCCCCCTAGGACAGGGGCGGGTACATGGCTACACCTTC. Amino acid sequence: CASSPLGQGRVHGYTF.

The CDR3 protein is CASSPDRDTEAFF. For the CDR3, the DNA is TGTGCCAGCAGCCCGGACAGGGACACTGAAGCTTTCTTT. The chain is built from TRBV9 and TRBJ1-1; 8 bases agree with TRBD1. The CDR3 is 13 amino acids. The V gene end was trimmed by 4 bases and the J gene end by 3 bases; junction bases not matched to a gene: 2. The germline V gene has CDR1 SGDLS and CDR2 YYNGEE.

The count of this clone is one. V gene TRBV24-1 combines with J gene TRBJ2-1; the D gene is possibly TRBD2 (5 bases). V was trimmed by 7 bases and J by 8 bases, leaving 23 bases between them. This CDR3 is built from 16 residues. Per the germline V gene, CDR1 is KGHDR and CDR2 is SFDVKD. As DNA, the CDR3 is TGTGCCACCAGGTCACACCTAGGAGGAGATATCGATGAGCAGTTCTTC. Translated: CATRSHLGGDIDEQFF.

In its sample, this clone was seen a few times. V and J are TRBV11-3 and TRBJ2-2; D might be TRBD1 or TRBD2, each matching 6 bases. V dropped 5 bases and J dropped 0 bases, with 25 bases sitting between them. Germline V gives CDR1 SGHNT, CDR2 YENEEA. The CDR3 loop spans 20 amino acids. CDR3 sequence reads: CASSPPGVTGFTPNTGELFF. The CDR3 nucleotides read TGTGCCAGCAGCCCCCCGGGGGTTACAGGGTTTACACCGAACACCGGGGAGCTGTTTTTT. Based on the CDR3 plus reference TRBV11-3 and TRBJ2-2, the full variable domain is EAGVVQSPRYKIIEKKQPVAFWCNPISGHNTLYWYLQNLGQGPELLIRYENEEAVDDSQLPKDRFSAERLKGVDSTLKIQPAELGDSAVYLCASSPPGVTGFTPNTGELFFGEGSRLTVL.

This clone was observed once. Additional DNA sequences in this sample encode the identical CDR3. The rearrangement uses TRBV6-4 and TRBJ1-1; no clear D gene. V lost 2 bases, J lost 7 bases, and 8 bases lay in between. Looked up from germline, CDR1 is MRHNA and CDR2 is SNTAGT. The CDR3 spans 12 residues. CDR3 nucleotide sequence: TGTGCCAGCAGTGACCGGTCAGGTGAAGCTTTCTTT. Its translation is CASSDRSGEAFF.